This T cell receptor beta chain was sequenced for a study of Tregs in tolerant kidney transplant recipients (dated by TCRdb to the late 2010s). Broadly, across the study: Additional Treg samples were obtained from a roughly three-day mixed lymphocyte reaction with belatacept, with some samples followed by a 5-day donor restimulation, before recipient CD4+CD25+CD127- cells were sorted. Antibodies distinguished recipient from donor cells when sorting primary belatacept mixed lymphocyte reaction cultures. The study applied TCRbeta sequencing to find donor-specific regulatory T cells before combined kidney and bone marrow transplantation and then followed those same cells after transplant. TCRbeta repertoire sequencing was used in a few healthy controls to compare several ways of expanding Tregs specific for an allogeneic donor.

V and J lose 3 bases and 0 bases, and a span of 15 bases separates them. CDR1 and CDR2 were assigned from the germline V gene as SGHVS and FNYEAQ. Taken from cysteine to phenylalanine, the CDR3 has 17 residues. Only CDR3 DNA remains: 51 bases, in frame from the first base. Healthy control blood was obtained either as purchased buffy coats or from healthy volunteers. Healthy control blood was separated into PBMCs by Ficoll density gradient and cryopreserved, and patient PBMCs were collected both before and after transplant. Overall study results and their limits: Biological reproducibility was not directly assessed, although technical replication error appeared to be minimal. Expanding Tregs with activated donor B cells appeared to identify the most biologically relevant and donor-specific TCRbeta repertoire. Because only a small number of patients were included, the study had limitations, and the results will need to be validated in larger populations as well as under other immunosuppression protocols.

With regard to this clone: No cognate antigen has been identified for it. The sample holds no much larger clone one base away, and base qualities are not on file.

For TCRbeta CDR3 sequencing, genomic DNA from the sorted cells was extracted using the QIAGEN DNeasy Blood and Tissue Kit. Through immunoSEQ, high-throughput TCRbeta CDR3 sequencing was done commercially, including PCR amplification with internal controls and bias correction. The published analysis was carried out like this. Unique productive TCRbeta sequences were defined by CDR3 nucleotide sequence where primers matched, otherwise by CDR3 amino acid sequence with Vbeta and Jbeta genes. Donor-reactive sequences were defined as at least 5-fold expanded in CFSE-low cells versus unstimulated cells, with frequency of at least 0.01% in CFSE-low cells. Repertoire divergence was quantified by Jensen-Shannon divergence using the top 100 TCRbeta sequences ranked by frequency. When a sample had multiple sequencing runs, each run was corrected for sorting error separately and the runs were then pooled. As stored in TCRdb, this immuneACCESS dataset retains in-frame rearrangements with V and J assigned. A fraction of the clones does not appear; measured against another copy, unresolved V genes explain less than half of the discrepancy, and the remainder lacks a known reason. The V and J calls and clone size were taken over from that table, and D and trimming were inferred from the DNA. Here the sample has tens of thousands of clones; about 95% occur a single time. The ten largest clonotypes hold more than 0.35% of the sample.

The material sequenced was Tregs from blood cultured with allogeneic cells. This receptor was obtained from a human donor in good health. This sequence uses TRBV7-6 and TRBJ1-3; a weak D assignment points to TRBD1 (5 bases agree). The nucleotide sequence reads TGTGCCAGCAGCTTGAGCCTCCCCGGGGGCTCTGGAAACACCATATATTTT. Its amino acids are CASSLSLPGGSGNTIYF.